What follows are 14 T cell receptor beta chains derived from one specimen sequenced in a study of OX40 agonist ivuxolimab in advanced cancers. Some clones are missing from TCRdb's copy, which holds only in-frame ones; the method was immunoSEQ multiplex PCR. Among 30,000 to 40,000 clones listed, roughly 90% were seen once. The input for sequencing was CD4+ or CD8+ T cells sorted from blood, taken in a trial of the OX40 agonist ivuxolimab. These receptors all come from an adult with an advanced solid tumor such as melanoma, head and neck, liver or kidney cancer.

The CDR3 coding sequence is TGCGCCAGCAGCCAAGAACTTCGAGCAACAGATACGCAGTATTTT. This codes for CASSQELRATDTQYF. The chain links TRBV4-1 to TRBJ2-3; D is ambiguous. The V gene's germline CDR1 is MGHRA and CDR2 YSYEKL. V dropped 0 bases and J dropped 3 bases, with 10 bases sitting between them. This CDR3 region has 15 residues.

V gene TRBV27 combines with J gene TRBJ1-2; tentatively, D is TRBD1 (6 bases). Germline CDR1 MNHEY, CDR2 SMNVEV (reference sequence). The CDR3 spans 17 residues. V shed 5 bases and J shed 7 bases, with 26 bases lying between them. The DNA for the CDR3 is TGTGCCAGCAGTCCCACGGGACACCCCCTAATCCCCGGTGGCTACACCTTC. This sequence encodes CASSPTGHPLIPGGYTF.

This chain connects TRBV27 to TRBJ1-5; D unresolved. This CDR3 has 15 amino acids. The V gene's germline CDR1 is MNHEY and CDR2 SMNVEV (reference sequence). V was cut by 1 base and J by 4 bases, with 11 bases left in between. The CDR3 loop is CASSLWAASNQPQHF. CDR3 DNA: TGTGCCAGCAGTTTATGGGCCGCTTCTAATCAGCCCCAGCATTTT.

The genes are TRBV5-6 and TRBJ1-2; D is uncertain. The CDR3 contains 14 residues. V lost 0 bases and J lost 0, with 6 bases in between. Germline V lookup: CDR1 SGHDT, CDR2 YYEEEE. The CDR3 region is CASSLGLSNYGYTF. As DNA, the CDR3 is TGTGCCAGCAGCTTGGGACTCTCTAACTATGGCTACACCTTC.

The chain is built from TRBV7-9 and TRBJ1-2, with TRBD1 as a possible D gene (6 bases). CDR1 is SEHNR and CDR2 is FQNEAQ in the germline V gene (reference sequence). Trimming removed 0 bases from V and 6 bases from J, with 17 bases in between. The CDR3 contains 16 residues. The CDR3 coding sequence is TGTGCCAGCAGCTTAGCCTTGATAACAGGGATGGATGGCTACACCTTC. It specifies CASSLALITGMDGYTF.

The CDR3 region has the DNA TGTGCCAGCTCCCCAGGGTATAGCAATCAGCCCCAGCATTTT. This codes for CASSPGYSNQPQHF. The V call is TRBV7-6, the J call TRBJ1-5; possibly TRBD1 for D (5 bases). Germline assignment: CDR1 SGHVS and CDR2 FNYEAQ. V lost 8 bases and J 0 bases, leaving 11 bases between the germline ends. CDR3 size: 14 residues.

In this sample, this clone turned up once. The gene calls are TRBV5-4 and TRBJ2-7; TRBD1 agrees at 7 bases. The CDR3 runs 13 residues. Germline V lookup: CDR1 SGHNT, CDR2 YYREEE (reference sequence). Trimming took 4 bases from V and 11 from J; bases not matched to a gene: 12. Here the CDR3 DNA reads TGTGCCAGCAGCCAGGGGGTTGAAGCGGAGAAGTACTTC. Translated, it gives CASSQGVEAEKYF.

This chain uses TRBV6-1 with TRBJ2-3; perhaps TRBD1 as D (6 bases). The CDR3 loop spans 15 amino acids. V dropped 0 bases and J dropped 0 bases, with 7 bases sitting between them. Germline assignment: CDR1 MNHNS and CDR2 SASEGT. For the CDR3, the DNA is TGTGCCAGCAGTGAAGCGCAGGGGAGCACAGATACGCAGTATTTT. It translates to CASSEAQGSTDTQYF.

The V call is TRBV5-1, the J call TRBJ2-4, with D unresolved. V lost 6 bases to trimming and J lost 1 base, with 14 bases between them. Germline V gene sequence: CDR1 SGHRS, CDR2 YFSETQ. The CDR3 has 15 residues. DNA for the CDR3: TGCGCCAGCACGGATAATACCTTTGCCAAAAACATTCAGTACTTC. Its translation is CASTDNTFAKNIQYF.

Only one count was recorded for this clone. The V gene is TRBV19, the J gene TRBJ2-5; 9 bases fit TRBD2. The CDR3 is 15 residues long. CDR1 and CDR2 from the germline V gene are LNHDA and SQIVND (reference sequence). Trimming removed 6 bases from V and 2 bases from J; junction bases left unmatched: 7. The CDR3 here is CASRPGLAWQETQYF. For the CDR3, the DNA is TGTGCCAGTAGGCCGGGACTAGCTTGGCAAGAGACCCAGTACTTC.

The chain recombines TRBV29-1 with TRBJ2-5, with TRBD2 matching over 9 bases. The last part of the DNA fits TRBJ2-7 better; the J call may be wrong. CDR1 and CDR2 (germline): SQVTM, ANQGSEA. The CDR3 loop spans 16 amino acids. CDR3 coding DNA: TGCAGCGCTAGAGGGATTAGCGGGAGTCCGGTCTACGAGCAGTACTTC. This gives the protein CSARGISGSPVYEQYF.

The chain couples TRBV11-2 to TRBJ2-1; D perhaps matches TRBD2 (5 bases). V lost 6 bases and J 6 bases, leaving 18 bases between the germline ends. The CDR3 loop spans 15 amino acids. Germline values: CDR1 SGHAT, CDR2 FQNNGV. The CDR3 nucleotides are TGTGCCAGCAGTCATTATCCCATGGCGGGCAATGAGCAGTTCTTC. It translates to CASSHYPMAGNEQFF.

The chain uses TRBV27 and TRBJ2-7; TRBD2 matches at 7 bases. The CDR3 spans 13 residues. Trimming took 5 bases from V and 3 from J; bases not matched to a gene: 4. In germline, CDR1 is MNHEY, CDR2 SMNVEV (reference sequence). The CDR3 nucleotides are TGTGCCAGCAGTCAGACTAGCCTCTACGAGCAGTACTTC. This gives the protein CASSQTSLYEQYF.

This clone came up once. J is TRBJ2-1 and V is TRBV7-9; perhaps D is TRBD1 or TRBD2 (5 bases each). CDR1 SEHNR and CDR2 FQNEAQ come from the germline V gene (reference sequence). The CDR3 totals 16 residues. The V and J ends lost 5 bases and 7 bases respectively, with 21 bases between them. This chain's CDR3 is CASSQVPGPRWNEQFF. In DNA, the CDR3 is TGTGCCAGCAGCCAGGTCCCGGGACCCAGGTGGAATGAGCAGTTCTTC.